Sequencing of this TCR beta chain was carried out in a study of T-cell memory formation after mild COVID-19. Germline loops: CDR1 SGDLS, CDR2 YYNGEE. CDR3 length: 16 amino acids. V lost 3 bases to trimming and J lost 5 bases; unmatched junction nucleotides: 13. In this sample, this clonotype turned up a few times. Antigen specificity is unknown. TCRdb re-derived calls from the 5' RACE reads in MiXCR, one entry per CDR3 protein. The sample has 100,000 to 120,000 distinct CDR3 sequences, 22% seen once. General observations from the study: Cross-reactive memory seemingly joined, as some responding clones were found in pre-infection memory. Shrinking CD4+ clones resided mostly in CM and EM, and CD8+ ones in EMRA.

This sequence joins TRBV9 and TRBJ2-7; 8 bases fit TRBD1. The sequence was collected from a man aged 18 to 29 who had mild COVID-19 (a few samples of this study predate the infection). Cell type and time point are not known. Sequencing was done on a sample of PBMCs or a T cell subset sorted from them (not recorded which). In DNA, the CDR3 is TGTGCCAGCAGCGAAAGATTACAGGGGGACTTCCACGAGCAGTACTTC. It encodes CASSERLQGDFHEQYF.